Sequencing of this T cell receptor (beta chain) was carried out in a study of regulatory T cells in long-lasting Graves disease. Study-level findings and limits: A greater number of public clonotypes (2,741) was shared by persistent patients than by new patients (approximately 910). Favored usage of TRBV28, TRBJ1-2 and TRBJ2-5 was recorded in persistent disease.

There are many counts of this clonotype. As yet, its antigen is unknown. The CDR3 has 13 residues. V was clipped by 4 bases and J by 3 bases, with 9 bases between them. Germline values: CDR1 MNHEY, CDR2 SMNVEV (reference sequence). Documented time point: newly diagnosed GD, antithyroid drugs for less than 3 months. PBMC-derived RNA was used for the TCR library. Tubes containing EDTA received approximately 9 milliliters of drawn peripheral blood. Library construction for TCR beta used iRepertoire HTBI primers and Arm-PCR of CDR3 regions. In the original workflow: Gene usage covered over 55 TRBV and some 13 TRBJ segments. TCRdb itself ran the multiplex PCR reads through MiXCR, one entry per CDR3 protein. These V and J calls derive from TCRdb rather than the authors' analysis. Seen here are more than 300,000 distinct CDR3 sequences, less than 20% observed once, and the top ten hold about a fifth.

The TCR sequence derives from a female donor with Graves disease. The specimen was peripheral blood mononuclear cells (PBMCs), collected at new diagnosis, from a patient treated with antithyroid drugs. The genes are TRBV27 and TRBJ1-1, with unresolved D. This chain's CDR3 is CASSYRRDTEAFF. The CDR3 nucleotides read TGTGCCAGCAGTTACCGGAGGGACACTGAAGCTTTCTTT.